Each of the 3 T cell receptor beta chains below was sequenced from the same sample in a study of cytomegalovirus exposure and HLA in healthy donors. The PCR used 60 Vbeta and 13 Jbeta primers. The method was immunoSEQ multiplex PCR; TCRdb's version includes in-frame clones alone and lacks a portion of them. This sample carries about 250,000 clones, about 80% of them seen once, and the ten largest clones take roughly 0.3%. Sequencing input: PBMCs. The source is a girl between 2 and 10 years old in good health and CMV-seronegative.

The genes are TRBV9 and TRBJ2-7, with D perhaps TRBD2 (6 bases). The germline CDR1 and CDR2 sequences are SGDLS and YYNGEE. The CDR3 extends over 14 amino acids. V lost 3 bases and J lost 5, with 15 bases in between. The CDR3, as DNA: TGTGCCAGCAGCGCAAGACTAGTCTCAAACGAGCAGTACTTC. As protein: CASSARLVSNEQYF. The full variable domain, its missing parts supplied by reference TRBV9 and TRBJ2-7, is DSGVTQTPKHLITATGQRVTLRCSPRSGDLSVYWYQQSLDQGLQFLIQYYNGEERAKGNILERFSAQQFPDLHSELNLSSLELGDSALYFCASSARLVSNEQYFGPGTRLTVT.

V usage is TRBV27 and J usage is TRBJ2-7; 7 nucleotides line up with TRBD1. The CDR3 has 15 residues. The germline gives CDR1 MNHEY, CDR2 SMNVEV (reference sequence). Trimming cost V 6 bases and J 3 bases; bases outside gene matches: 11. The CDR3: CASSLTGASIYEQYF. For the CDR3, the DNA is TGTGCCAGCAGCCTAACAGGGGCGTCCATCTACGAGCAGTACTTC.

The chain recombines TRBV6-5 with TRBJ2-7; 10 nucleotides line up with TRBD2. Trimming took 6 bases from V and 4 from J; bases not matched to a gene: 6. CDR3 size: 14 residues. The germline gives CDR1 MNHEY, CDR2 SVGAGI. The CDR3 sequence: CASRRASGGYEQYF. DNA of the CDR3: TGTGCCAGCAGGAGGGCTAGCGGGGGTTACGAGCAGTACTTC.